Shown below are 21 T cell receptor beta chains from a single sample sequenced in a study of blood T cell repertoires in COVID-19. Measured with immunoSEQ multiplex PCR; TCRdb has only the in-frame clones, and not every one. The sample lists approximately 50,000 clones; roughly 85% were seen once. The source material was peripheral blood. The source is a man between 65 and 85 years old with acute or convalescent COVID-19.

The rearrangement uses TRBV5-6 and TRBJ2-7; TRBD1 is a possible D gene (6 bases). Trimming cost V 4 bases and J 2 bases, with 7 bases left between them. Germline V lookup: CDR1 SGHDT, CDR2 YYEEEE. This CDR3 region has 12 residues. The CDR3 nucleotides are TGTGCCAGCAGCGGGACACCCTACGAGCAGTACTTC. Translated, it gives CASSGTPYEQYF.

The chain joins TRBV9 to TRBJ2-3; 16 bases map to TRBD2. The CDR3 runs to 16 residues. Trimming removed 4 bases from V and 5 bases from J; junction bases left unmatched: 4. Germline CDR1 is SGDLS and CDR2 is YYNGEE. CDR3 bases: TGTGCCAGCAGCCCGGGACTAGCGGGAGGGGGAGATACGCAGTATTTT. Its translation: CASSPGLAGGGDTQYF.

This sequence joins TRBV6-5 and TRBJ1-4; TRBD1 matches at 9 bases. Germline V lookup: CDR1 MNHEY, CDR2 SVGAGI. V was clipped by 2 bases and J by 7 bases; unmatched bases: 8. CDR3 size: 16 residues. The CDR3 loop reads CASSYRGGTGSEKLFF. In DNA form, the CDR3 reads TGTGCCAGCAGTTACCGAGGCGGGACAGGGAGTGAAAAACTGTTTTTT.

The rearrangement links TRBV30 to TRBJ1-1; D gene unclear. Trimming left V 1 base short and J 14 bases short, with 20 bases between. The CDR3 covers 13 residues. Germline V gene lookup returns CDR1 GTSNPN and CDR2 SVGIG (reference sequence). This chain's CDR3 is CAWSGSQRYRIFF. The CDR3 coding sequence is TGTGCCTGGAGTGGCTCGCAGCGATACCGTATCTTCTTT.

The chain couples TRBV5-1 to TRBJ1-3, with D unclear. The CDR3 consists of 17 residues. V was shortened by 4 bases and J by 0 bases, with 17 bases between the two germline ends. Germline V lookup: CDR1 SGHRS, CDR2 YFSETQ. The CDR3 loop is CASSVLPGGSSGNTIYF. CDR3 nucleotides: TGCGCCAGCAGCGTTCTACCGGGAGGAAGCTCTGGAAACACCATATATTTT. The whole variable domain, filled in from reference TRBV5-1 and TRBJ1-3, reads KAGVTQTPRYLIKTRGQQVTLSCSPISGHRSVSWYQQTPGQGLQFLFEYFSETQRNKGNFPGRFSGRQFSNSRSEMNVSTLELGDSALYLCASSVLPGGSSGNTIYFGEGSWLTVV.

This chain uses TRBV11-2 with TRBJ2-1; 8 bases map to TRBD2. The CDR3 contains 14 residues. CDR1 SGHAT and CDR2 FQNNGV come from the germline V gene. The ends lost 0 bases at V and 9 bases at J; junction bases unmatched: 4. Here the CDR3 reads CASSLDIRGGEQFF. Here the CDR3 DNA reads TGTGCCAGCAGCTTAGACATCCGGGGGGGTGAGCAGTTCTTC.

Details on this clone: This is likely a read error, given that the CDR3 carries no conserved phenylalanine or tryptophan at its end. The DNA is left out, because the CDR3 cannot be placed on it with certainty; the CDR3 is given as TCRdb lists it. The gene calls are TRBV5-8 and TRBJ1-2; the D call in the table, TRBD1, was not verified against the DNA. Counting both end residues, the CDR3 totals 12 amino acids. Germline assignment: CDR1 SGHTS and CDR2 YDEGEE. The CDR3 here is CASSFPPGQVYY.

This clone was observed once. V and J are TRBV6-6 and TRBJ2-5, with 7 bases identical to TRBD2. Germline V gives CDR1 MNHNY, CDR2 SVGAGI (reference sequence). The CDR3 is made up of 14 amino acids. Trimming cost V 7 bases and J 1 base; bases outside gene matches: 6. The CDR3 DNA reads TGTGCCAGCATCCGTCGCGGGGGCCAAGAGACCCAGTACTTC. Translated, it gives CASIRRGGQETQYF.

V usage is TRBV19 and J usage is TRBJ2-3; D may be TRBD2 (6 bases). This CDR3 comprises 14 residues. Germline V CDR1 and CDR2: LNHDA, SQIVND (reference sequence). The V and J ends lost 2 bases and 2 bases respectively, with 8 bases between them. CDR3 region: CASSIWDFTDTQYF. The CDR3, as DNA: TGTGCCAGTAGTATATGGGACTTCACAGATACGCAGTATTTT.

The V gene is TRBV7-2, the J gene TRBJ1-1; D may be TRBD1 (6 bases). The ends were cut back, 4 bases at V and 1 base at J, with 10 bases in the middle. The CDR3 consists of 14 residues. Germline CDR1 is SGHTA and CDR2 is FQGNSA. The CDR3 DNA is TGTGCCAGCAGCTCCGGGACATCGAACACTGAAGCTTTCTTT. It codes for CASSSGTSNTEAFF.

Only a few counts were recorded for this clone. This sequence joins TRBV18 and TRBJ1-1; D might be TRBD1 (6 bases). This CDR3 has 15 amino acids. V was trimmed by 3 bases and J by 3 bases, leaving 14 bases between them. Germline V CDR1 and CDR2: KGHSH, LQKENI. CDR3 nucleotides: TGTGCCAGCTCACCTTACACAGGGATCTACACTGAAGCTTTCTTT. Its protein product is CASSPYTGIYTEAFF.

This sequence joins TRBV5-1 and TRBJ2-3, with TRBD2 identical over 8 bases. Per the germline V gene, CDR1 is SGHRS and CDR2 is YFSETQ. The CDR3 runs to 17 residues. With 3 bases clipped from V and 4 bases from J, the junction kept 13 bases outside the gene matches. CDR3 in DNA: TGCGCCAGCAGCTCCGGCCTGGGGCTAGCGGGCCCAGATACGCAGTATTTT. The encoded protein is CASSSGLGLAGPDTQYF. Together with reference TRBV5-1 and TRBJ2-3, the CDR3 gives the full variable domain: KAGVTQTPRYLIKTRGQQVTLSCSPISGHRSVSWYQQTPGQGLQFLFEYFSETQRNKGNFPGRFSGRQFSNSRSEMNVSTLELGDSALYLCASSSGLGLAGPDTQYFGPGTRLTVL.

The chain has TRBV27 and TRBJ2-1; 8 bases are a match to TRBD2. The CDR3 covers 16 residues. Germline-derived CDR1 and CDR2 are MNHEY and SMNVEV (reference sequence). With V trimmed by 4 bases and J by 0 bases, 5 bases remained unmatched. The CDR3 loop is CASSSELAASYNEQFF. The CDR3 DNA is TGTGCCAGCAGTTCAGAACTAGCGGCCTCCTACAATGAGCAGTTCTTC.

This clone was seen once. The rearrangement links TRBV20-1 to TRBJ2-7, with TRBD1 matching 9 bases. This CDR3 is built from 14 residues. The V gene end was trimmed by 6 bases and the J gene end by 4 bases; junction bases not matched to a gene: 10. Germline V lookup: CDR1 DFQATT, CDR2 SNEGSKA (reference sequence). The CDR3 here is CSASWTGEWYEQYF. The CDR3 nucleotides are TGCAGTGCGAGTTGGACAGGGGAGTGGTACGAGCAGTACTTC.

The chain links TRBV7-3 to TRBJ2-2; either TRBD1 or TRBD2 may supply D (9 bases each). Germline loops: CDR1 SGHTA, CDR2 FQGTGA. V lost 4 bases to trimming and J lost 2 bases, with 32 bases between them. The CDR3 contains 22 residues. The CDR3 sequence is CASSSSGTGSLGGRANTGELFF. In nucleotides, the CDR3 is TGTGCCAGCAGCTCCTCCGGGACAGGGAGCCTCGGCGGGAGGGCCAACACCGGGGAGCTGTTTTTT. Full variable domain (remainder filled in from reference TRBV7-3 and TRBJ2-2): GAGVSQTPSNKVTEKGKYVELRCDPISGHTALYWYRQSLGQGPEFLIYFQGTGAADDSGLPNDRFFAVRPEGSVSTLKIQRTERGDSAVYLCASSSSGTGSLGGRANTGELFFGEGSRLTVL.

V gene TRBV9 combines with J gene TRBJ2-3, with 9 bases lining up with TRBD1. With 4 bases clipped from V and 9 bases from J, the junction kept 9 bases outside the gene matches. Germline assignment: CDR1 SGDLS and CDR2 YYNGEE. This CDR3 is 14 amino acids long. In DNA, the CDR3 is TGTGCCAGCAGCCCCCGGGACAGGGCATCGACGCAGTATTTT. Residues: CASSPRDRASTQYF.

The chain is built from TRBV19 and TRBJ1-1; 7 positions match TRBD1. Per germline, CDR1 LNHDA and CDR2 SQIVND (reference sequence). The CDR3 extends over 14 amino acids. With 7 bases clipped from V and 4 bases from J, the junction kept 9 bases outside the gene matches. CDR3 region: CASNKQGRFTEAFF. In DNA form, the CDR3 reads TGTGCCAGTAACAAACAGGGGCGGTTCACTGAAGCTTTCTTT.

The chain couples TRBV7-6 to TRBJ2-6; TRBD2 is a possible D gene (6 bases). The CDR3 consists of 18 residues. The ends were cut back, 5 bases at V and 2 bases at J, with 19 bases in the middle. Germline V gives CDR1 SGHVS, CDR2 FNYEAQ. The CDR3 DNA sequence: TGTGCCAGCAGCCAAAAAGTCCCACGGGGGACTGGGGCCAACGTCCTGACTTTC. It is translated as CASSQKVPRGTGANVLTF. The full variable domain, with the rest looked up from reference TRBV7-6 and TRBJ2-6, is GAGVSQSPRYKVTKRGQDVALRCDPISGHVSLYWYRQALGQGPEFLTYFNYEAQQDKSGLPNDRFSAERPEGSISTLTIQRTEQRDSAMYRCASSQKVPRGTGANVLTFGAGSRLTVL.

The chain uses TRBV6-5 and TRBJ1-3; D gene unclear. CDR1 MNHEY and CDR2 SVGAGI come from the germline V gene. CDR3 size: 13 residues. Trimming left V 3 bases short and J 4 bases short, with 7 bases between. This CDR3 reads CASSYSIGNTIYF. CDR3 DNA: TGTGCCAGCAGTTATAGCATCGGAAACACCATATATTTT.

The genes are TRBV27 and TRBJ2-1; weak D call: TRBD1 (6 bases). The length of the CDR3 is 14 residues. V lost 2 bases, J lost 6 bases, and 11 bases lay in between. Germline loops: CDR1 MNHEY, CDR2 SMNVEV (reference sequence). The CDR3 loop is CASSLGRGANEQFF. The CDR3 DNA follows: TGTGCCAGCAGTTTAGGCAGGGGCGCCAATGAGCAGTTCTTC.

The chain recombines TRBV19 with TRBJ1-1, with 9 bases that match TRBD1. The ends lost 1 base at V and 1 base at J; junction bases unmatched: 7. The CDR3 covers 17 residues. Germline V gene lookup returns CDR1 LNHDA and CDR2 SQIVND (reference sequence). This CDR3 is CASSIGLPGQGNTEAFF. CDR3 coding DNA: TGTGCCAGTAGTATAGGTCTGCCGGGACAGGGGAACACTGAAGCTTTCTTT.